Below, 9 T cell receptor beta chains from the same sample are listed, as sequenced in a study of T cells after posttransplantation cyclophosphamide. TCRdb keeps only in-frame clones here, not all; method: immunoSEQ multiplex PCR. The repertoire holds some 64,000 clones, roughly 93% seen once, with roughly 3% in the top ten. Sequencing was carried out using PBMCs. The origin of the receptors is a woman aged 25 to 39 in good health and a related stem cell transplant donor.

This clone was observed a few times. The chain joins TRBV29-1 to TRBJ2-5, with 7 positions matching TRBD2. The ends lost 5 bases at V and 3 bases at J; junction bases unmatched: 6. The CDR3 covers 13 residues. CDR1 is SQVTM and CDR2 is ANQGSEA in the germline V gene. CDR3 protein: CSVRVGGKETQYF. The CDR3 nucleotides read TGCAGCGTTCGGGTGGGGGGGAAAGAGACCCAGTACTTC.

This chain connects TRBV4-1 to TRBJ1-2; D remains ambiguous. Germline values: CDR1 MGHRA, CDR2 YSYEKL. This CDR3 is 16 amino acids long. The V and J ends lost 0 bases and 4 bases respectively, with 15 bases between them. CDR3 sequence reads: CASSQDAGKNPYGYTF. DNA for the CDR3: TGCGCCAGCAGCCAAGATGCGGGGAAAAATCCCTATGGCTACACCTTC.

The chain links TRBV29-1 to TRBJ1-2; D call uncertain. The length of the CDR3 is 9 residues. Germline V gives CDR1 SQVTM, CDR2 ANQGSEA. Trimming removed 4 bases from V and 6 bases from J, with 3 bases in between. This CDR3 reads CSVGHGYTF. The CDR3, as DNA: TGCAGCGTTGGACATGGCTACACCTTC.

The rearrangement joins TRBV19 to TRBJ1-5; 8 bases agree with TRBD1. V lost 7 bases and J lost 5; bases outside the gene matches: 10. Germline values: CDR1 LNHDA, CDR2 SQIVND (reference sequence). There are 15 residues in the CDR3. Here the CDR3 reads CASTMGTGGHQPQHF. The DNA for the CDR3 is TGTGCCAGTACCATGGGGACAGGCGGCCATCAGCCCCAGCATTTT.

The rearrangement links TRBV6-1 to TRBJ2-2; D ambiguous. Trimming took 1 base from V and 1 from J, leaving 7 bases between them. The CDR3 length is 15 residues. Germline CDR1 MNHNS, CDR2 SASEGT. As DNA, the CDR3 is TGTGCCAGCAGTGAAGGGCATTTGAACACCGGGGAGCTGTTTTTT. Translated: CASSEGHLNTGELFF.

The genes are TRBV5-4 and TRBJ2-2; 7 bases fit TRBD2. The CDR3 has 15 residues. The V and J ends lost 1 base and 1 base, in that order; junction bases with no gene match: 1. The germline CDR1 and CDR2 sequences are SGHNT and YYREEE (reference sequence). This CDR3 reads CASSLPSGNTGELFF. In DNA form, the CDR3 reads TGTGCCAGCAGCTTGCCTAGCGGGAACACCGGGGAGCTGTTTTTT.

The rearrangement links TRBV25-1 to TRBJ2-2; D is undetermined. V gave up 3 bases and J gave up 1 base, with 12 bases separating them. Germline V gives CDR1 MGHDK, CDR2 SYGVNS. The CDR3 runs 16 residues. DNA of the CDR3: TGTGCCAGCAGTGACAATACTCACATGAACACCGGGGAGCTGTTTTTT. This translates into CASSDNTHMNTGELFF.

CDR3 bases: TGTGCCAGCAGCTTAGTAGGGGGGGCGGGATACAATGAGCAGTTCTTC. Residues: CASSLVGGAGYNEQFF. The genes are TRBV11-2 and TRBJ2-1; D is perhaps TRBD2 (7 bases). Between the trimmed V and J ends, which lost 1 base and 4 bases, there was a span of 14 bases. This CDR3 has 16 amino acids. The germline gives CDR1 SGHAT, CDR2 FQNNGV.

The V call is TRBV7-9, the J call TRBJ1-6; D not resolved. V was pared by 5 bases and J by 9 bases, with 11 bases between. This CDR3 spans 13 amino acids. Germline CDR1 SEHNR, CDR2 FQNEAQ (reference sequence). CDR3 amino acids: CASSQVVGSPLHF. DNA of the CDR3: TGTGCCAGCAGCCAAGTGGTGGGTTCACCCCTCCACTTT.